Here is one T cell receptor beta chain with its context. The entry originates in a study of PD-1 blockade in mismatch repair-deficient tumors. This CDR3 has 14 residues. Germline V gives CDR1 GTSNPN, CDR2 SVGIG (reference sequence). J was trimmed by 3 bases and V by 0 bases; bases with no gene match: 2. Generated by immunoSEQ multiplex PCR, the TCRdb table keeps only in-frame clones and is missing some. This sample has roughly 110,000 clones, with 60% to 85% found just once. TCR sequencing covered a few patients who responded to pembrolizumab. The receptor was derived from an adult with mismatch repair-deficient cancer. Specimen: peripheral blood, collected about 60 weeks after starting pembrolizumab. The chain combines TRBV30 with TRBJ2-1; 7 bases agree with TRBD2. CDR3 loop: CAWSVLAVYNEQFF. The CDR3 DNA reads TGTGCCTGGAGTGTCCTAGCGGTCTACAATGAGCAGTTCTTC.